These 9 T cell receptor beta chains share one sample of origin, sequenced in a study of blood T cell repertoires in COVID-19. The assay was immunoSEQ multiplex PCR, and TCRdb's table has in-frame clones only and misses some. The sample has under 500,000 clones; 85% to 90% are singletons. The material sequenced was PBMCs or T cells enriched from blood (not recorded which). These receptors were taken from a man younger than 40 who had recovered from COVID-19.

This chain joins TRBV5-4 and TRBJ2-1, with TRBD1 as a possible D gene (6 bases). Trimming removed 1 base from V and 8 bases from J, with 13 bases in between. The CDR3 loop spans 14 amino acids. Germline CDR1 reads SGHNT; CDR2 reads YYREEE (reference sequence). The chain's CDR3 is CASSLRGRGYEQFF. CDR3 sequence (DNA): TGTGCCAGCAGCTTGCGGGGCAGGGGTTATGAGCAGTTCTTC.

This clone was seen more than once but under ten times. The CDR3 sequence is CASSRDRGGETQYF. CDR3 in DNA: TGCGCCAGCAGCAGGGACAGGGGTGGGGAGACCCAGTACTTC. The chain links TRBV5-1 to TRBJ2-5, with 10 positions matching TRBD1. The CDR3 is made up of 14 amino acids. V lost 4 bases, J lost 5 bases, and 5 bases stayed unmatched. Germline CDR1 and CDR2: SGHRS and YFSETQ.

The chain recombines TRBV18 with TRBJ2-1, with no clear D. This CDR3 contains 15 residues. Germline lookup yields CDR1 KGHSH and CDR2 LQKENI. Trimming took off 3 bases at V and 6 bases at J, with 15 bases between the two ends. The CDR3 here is CASSPRTTTLNEQFF. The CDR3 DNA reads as TGTGCCAGCTCACCCAGAACCACTACCCTCAATGAGCAGTTCTTC.

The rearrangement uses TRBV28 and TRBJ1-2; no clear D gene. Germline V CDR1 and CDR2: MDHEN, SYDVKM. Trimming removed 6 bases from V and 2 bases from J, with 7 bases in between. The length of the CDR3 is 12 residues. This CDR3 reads CASSLINYGYTF. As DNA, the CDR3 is TGTGCCAGCAGCTTAATAAACTATGGCTACACCTTC.

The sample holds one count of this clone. This CDR3 is CASSPARYNSPLHF. CDR3 sequence (DNA): TGTGCCAGCTCACCTGCGCGGTATAATTCACCCCTCCACTTT. V and J are TRBV18 and TRBJ1-6; D is undetermined. Trimming pared 3 bases from V and 4 bases from J, leaving 7 bases between. Germline V lookup: CDR1 KGHSH, CDR2 LQKENI. The CDR3 has 14 amino acids.

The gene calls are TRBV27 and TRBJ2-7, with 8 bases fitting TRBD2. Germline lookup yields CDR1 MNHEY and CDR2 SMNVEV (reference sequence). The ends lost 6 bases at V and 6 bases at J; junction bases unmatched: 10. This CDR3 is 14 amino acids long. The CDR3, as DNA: TGTGCCAGCAGGGAGACCGGGACTAGTGGCGAGCAGTACTTC. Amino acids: CASRETGTSGEQYF.

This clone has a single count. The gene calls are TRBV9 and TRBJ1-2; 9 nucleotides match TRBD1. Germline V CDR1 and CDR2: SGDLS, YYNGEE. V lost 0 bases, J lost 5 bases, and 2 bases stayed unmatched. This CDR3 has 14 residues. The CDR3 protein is CASSVGTGEYGYTF. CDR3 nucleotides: TGTGCCAGCAGCGTAGGGACAGGGGAATATGGCTACACCTTC.

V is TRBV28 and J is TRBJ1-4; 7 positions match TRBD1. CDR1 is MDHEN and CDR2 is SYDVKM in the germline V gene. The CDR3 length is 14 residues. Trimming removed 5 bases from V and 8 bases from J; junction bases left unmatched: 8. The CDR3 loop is CASSAPGQTEKLFF. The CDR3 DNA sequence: TGTGCCAGCAGTGCACCGGGACAGACCGAAAAACTGTTTTTT.

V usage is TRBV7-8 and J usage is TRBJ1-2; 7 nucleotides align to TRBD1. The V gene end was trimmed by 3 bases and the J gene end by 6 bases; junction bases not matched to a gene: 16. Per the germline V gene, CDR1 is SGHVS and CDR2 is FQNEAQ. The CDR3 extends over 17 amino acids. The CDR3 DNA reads TGTGCCAGCAGCTTTTTCGACAGGGCTTCTCTCCGAGATGGCTACACCTTC. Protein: CASSFFDRASLRDGYTF.